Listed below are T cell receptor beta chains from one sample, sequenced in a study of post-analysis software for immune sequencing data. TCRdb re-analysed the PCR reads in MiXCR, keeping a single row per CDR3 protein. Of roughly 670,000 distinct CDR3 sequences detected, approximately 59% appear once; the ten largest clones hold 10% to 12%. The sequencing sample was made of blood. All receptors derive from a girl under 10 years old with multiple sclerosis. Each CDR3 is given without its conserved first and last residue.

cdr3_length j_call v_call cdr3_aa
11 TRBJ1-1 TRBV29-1 SVEYLTGAEAF
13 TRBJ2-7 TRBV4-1 ASSQGGQGRGEQY
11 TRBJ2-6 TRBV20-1 SAGGDGANVRT
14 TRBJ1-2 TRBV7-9 ASSLMSGQGSYGYT
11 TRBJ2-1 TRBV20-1 SASVADYNEQF
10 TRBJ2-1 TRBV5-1 ASSGSGLEQF
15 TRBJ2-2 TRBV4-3 ASSPLAGGHRPGELF
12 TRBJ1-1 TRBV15 ATSRDRGLDEAF
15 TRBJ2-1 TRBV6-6 ASSSAMSGGAVDEQF
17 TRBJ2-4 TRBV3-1 ASSPLTSGRALAKNIQY
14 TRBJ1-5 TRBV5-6 ASSLFPVGSNQPQH
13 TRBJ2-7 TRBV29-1 SVKPFAGDAYEQY
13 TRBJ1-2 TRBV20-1 SASSRQGFNCGYT
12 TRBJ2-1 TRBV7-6 ASSLPSGDNEQF
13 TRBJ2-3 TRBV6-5 ASSPRGGRTDTQY
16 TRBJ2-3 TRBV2 ASSEVAFGSTSTDTQY
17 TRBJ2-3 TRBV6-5 AGSYWTAGTGGSTDTQY
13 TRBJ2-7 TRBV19 ASAPGQGSSYEQY
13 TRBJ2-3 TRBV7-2 ASSLALKAVDTQY
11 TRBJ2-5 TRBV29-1 SAQGVPGETQY
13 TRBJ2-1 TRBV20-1 SAQRAGVEEGEQF
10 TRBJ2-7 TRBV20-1 SARVATYEQY
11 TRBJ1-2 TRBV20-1 SAEDSINYGYT
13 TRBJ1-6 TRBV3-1 ASSQGEGYNSPLH
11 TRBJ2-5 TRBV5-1 ASSLSSIETQY
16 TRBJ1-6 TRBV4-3 ASSQASTGGRYNSPLH
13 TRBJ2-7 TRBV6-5 ASSYSPKASYEQY
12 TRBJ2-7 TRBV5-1 ASSLEGATYEQY
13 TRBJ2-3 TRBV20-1 SAEGLAGASDTQY
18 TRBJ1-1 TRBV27 ASRVWGVGGAGGSDTEAF
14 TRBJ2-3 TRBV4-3 ASSQGEIGSTDTQY
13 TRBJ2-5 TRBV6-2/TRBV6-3 ASSYRLAGWETQY
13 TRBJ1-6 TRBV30 AWSVGLNSVSPLH
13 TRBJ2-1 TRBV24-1 ATSDLIGRGNEQF
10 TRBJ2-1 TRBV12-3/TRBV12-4 ASSFVRGEQF
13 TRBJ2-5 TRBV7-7 ASSLVGVTQETQY
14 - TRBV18 ASSPYGAGNIYEQY
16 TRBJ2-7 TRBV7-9 ASSLYTSSGRNSYEQY
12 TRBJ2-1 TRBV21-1 ASSKEEGYNEQF
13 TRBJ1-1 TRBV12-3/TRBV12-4 ASSLSGQGNTEAF
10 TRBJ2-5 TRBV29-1 SVGPHLGTQY
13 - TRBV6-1 ASSGRTSPGETQY
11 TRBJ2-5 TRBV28 ASRSRQEETQY
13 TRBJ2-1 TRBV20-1 SARALAGSYNEQF
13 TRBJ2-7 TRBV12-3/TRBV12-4 ASSPGHRGSYEQY
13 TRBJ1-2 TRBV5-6 ASSFEVQGVPRYT
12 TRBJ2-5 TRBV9 ASSPLPDRETQY
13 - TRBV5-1 ASSYAGAGQETQY
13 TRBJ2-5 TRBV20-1 SARDPTGGQETQY
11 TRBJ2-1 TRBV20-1 SGRGSAGGEQF
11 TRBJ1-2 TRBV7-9 ASSQKGGDGYT
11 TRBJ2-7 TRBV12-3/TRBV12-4 ASSLAASYEQY
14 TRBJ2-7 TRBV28 ASSFLPPVKSYEQY
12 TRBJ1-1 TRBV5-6 ASRPGLQNTEAF
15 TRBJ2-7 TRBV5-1 ASSLGPRTGEAYEQY